The T cell receptor beta chain described here comes from a study of T cell repertoires in cytomegalovirus infection. Turning to the study itself: Matching HLA type and CMV infection were both indicated by public TCR beta signatures.

TCRdb reanalysed the reads using MiXCR and keeps one entry per CDR3 protein. The repertoire consists of 170,000 or so distinct CDR3 sequences, with about 15% occurring once and the leading ten covering approximately 26%. Between the trimmed V and J ends, which lost 0 bases and 2 bases, there was a span of 9 bases. CDR3 length equals 15 residues. The germline V gene has CDR1 MNHEY and CDR2 SMNVEV (reference sequence). In the case of this clonotype: No antigen is known for it.

Study-wide points: CMV-specific TCR beta clonotypes restricted by HLA-C were the ones dominating the ex vivo response.

Sequenced input: CD8+ T cells from PBMCs. The V call is TRBV27, the J call TRBJ2-3, with D unresolved. The sequence came from a human donor in good health (CMV status not recorded). Some clones in this sample may be carry-over from other donors' samples. CDR3 region: CASSLSPGPTDTQYF. In DNA form, the CDR3 reads TGTGCCAGCAGTTTATCGCCGGGCCCCACAGATACGCAGTATTTT.